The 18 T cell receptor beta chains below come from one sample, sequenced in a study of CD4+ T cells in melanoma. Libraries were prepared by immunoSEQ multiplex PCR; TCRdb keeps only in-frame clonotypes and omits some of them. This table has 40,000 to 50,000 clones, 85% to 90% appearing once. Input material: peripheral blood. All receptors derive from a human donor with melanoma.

DNA for the CDR3: TGTGCCAGCGGGTCCGGGACAGATGAAAAACTGTTTTTT. Its translation: CASGSGTDEKLFF. The rearrangement uses TRBV28 and TRBJ1-4; TRBD1 aligns across 7 bases. The germline CDR1 and CDR2 sequences are MDHEN and SYDVKM. Trimming cost V 8 bases and J 6 bases; bases outside gene matches: 6. The CDR3 is 13 residues long.

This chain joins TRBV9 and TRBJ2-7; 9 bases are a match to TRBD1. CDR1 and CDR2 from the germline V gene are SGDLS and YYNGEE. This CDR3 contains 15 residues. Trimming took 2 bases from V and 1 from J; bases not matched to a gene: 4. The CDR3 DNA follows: TGTGCCAGCAGCGTGGGGGACAGGGTATCCTACGAGCAGTACTTC. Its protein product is CASSVGDRVSYEQYF.

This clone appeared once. DNA of the CDR3: TGTGCCAGCAGCTTTCCCGGACAGGAATACGAGCAGTACTTC. This encodes CASSFPGQEYEQYF. The chain uses TRBV7-6 and TRBJ2-7; TRBD1 aligns across 7 bases. After removal of 3 bases from V and 4 bases from J, the junction contained 6 bases not matched to a gene. Germline values: CDR1 SGHVS, CDR2 FNYEAQ. The CDR3 has 14 amino acids.

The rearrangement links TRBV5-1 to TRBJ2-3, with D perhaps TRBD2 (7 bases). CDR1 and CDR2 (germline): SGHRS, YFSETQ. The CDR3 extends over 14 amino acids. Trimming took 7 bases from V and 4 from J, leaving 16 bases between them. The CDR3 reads CASDRGAPPDTQYF. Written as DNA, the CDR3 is TGCGCCAGCGACCGGGGGGCCCCCCCAGATACGCAGTATTTT. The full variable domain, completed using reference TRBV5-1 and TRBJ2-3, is KAGVTQTPRYLIKTRGQQVTLSCSPISGHRSVSWYQQTPGQGLQFLFEYFSETQRNKGNFPGRFSGRQFSNSRSEMNVSTLELGDSALYLCASDRGAPPDTQYFGPGTRLTVL.

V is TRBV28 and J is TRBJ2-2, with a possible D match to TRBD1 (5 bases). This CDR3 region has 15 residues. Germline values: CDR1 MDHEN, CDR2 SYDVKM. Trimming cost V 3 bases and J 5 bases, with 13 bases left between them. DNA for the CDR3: TGTGCCAGCAGTTTTCCGGCAGGGTGGACCGGGGAGCTGTTTTTT. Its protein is CASSFPAGWTGELFF.

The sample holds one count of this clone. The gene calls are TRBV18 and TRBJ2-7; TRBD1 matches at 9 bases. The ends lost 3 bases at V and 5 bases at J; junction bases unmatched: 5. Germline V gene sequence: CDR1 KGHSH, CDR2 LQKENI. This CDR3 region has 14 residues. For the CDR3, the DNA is TGTGCCAGCTCACCTGACGGACAGGGGCACGAGCAGTACTTC. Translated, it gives CASSPDGQGHEQYF.

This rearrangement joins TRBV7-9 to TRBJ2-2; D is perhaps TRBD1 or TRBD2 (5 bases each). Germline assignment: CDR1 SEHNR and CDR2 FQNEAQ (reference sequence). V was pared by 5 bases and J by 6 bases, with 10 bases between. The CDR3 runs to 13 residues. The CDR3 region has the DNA TGTGCCAGCAGCGCCGTGGGGGCCGGGGAGCTGTTTTTT. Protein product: CASSAVGAGELFF.

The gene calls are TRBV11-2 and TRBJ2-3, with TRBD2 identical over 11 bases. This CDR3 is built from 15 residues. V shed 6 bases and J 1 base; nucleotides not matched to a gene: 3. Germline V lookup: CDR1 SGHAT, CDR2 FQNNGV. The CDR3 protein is CASRTSGGGTDTQYF. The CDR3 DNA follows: TGTGCCAGCAGAACTAGCGGGGGAGGCACAGATACGCAGTATTTT. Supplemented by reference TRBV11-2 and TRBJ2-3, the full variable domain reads EAGVAQSPRYKIIEKRQSVAFWCNPISGHATLYWYQQILGQGPKLLIQFQNNGVVDDSQLPKDRFSAERLKGVDSTLKIQPAKLEDSAVYLCASRTSGGGTDTQYFGPGTRLTVL.

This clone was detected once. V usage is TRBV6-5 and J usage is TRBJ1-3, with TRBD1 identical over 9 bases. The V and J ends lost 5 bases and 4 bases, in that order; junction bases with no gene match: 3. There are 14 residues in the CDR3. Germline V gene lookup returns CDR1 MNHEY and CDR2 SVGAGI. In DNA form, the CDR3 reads TGTGCCAGCAGTGTGGACAGGGGCGGAAACACCATATATTTT. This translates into CASSVDRGGNTIYF.

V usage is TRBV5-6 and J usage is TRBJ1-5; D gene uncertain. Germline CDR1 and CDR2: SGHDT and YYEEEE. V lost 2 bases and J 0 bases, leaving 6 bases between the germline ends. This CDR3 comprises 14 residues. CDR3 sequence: CASSLQNSNQPQHF. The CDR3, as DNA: TGTGCCAGCAGCTTACAGAATAGCAATCAGCCCCAGCATTTT. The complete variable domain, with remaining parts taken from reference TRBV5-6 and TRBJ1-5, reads DAGVTQSPTHLIKTRGQQVTLRCSPKSGHDTVSWYQQALGQGPQFIFQYYEEEERQRGNFPDRFSGHQFPNYSSELNVNALLLGDSALYLCASSLQNSNQPQHFGDGTRLSIL.

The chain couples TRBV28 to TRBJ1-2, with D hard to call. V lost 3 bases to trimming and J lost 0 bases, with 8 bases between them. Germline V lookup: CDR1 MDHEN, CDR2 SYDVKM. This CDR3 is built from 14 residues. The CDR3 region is CASSFPPPNYGYTF. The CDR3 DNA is TGTGCCAGCAGTTTCCCCCCACCTAACTATGGCTACACCTTC.

In nucleotides, the CDR3 is TGTGCCAGCAGCTTGTTGGGGGGGGACGCAGATACGCAGTATTTT. Translated, it gives CASSLLGGDADTQYF. The V gene is TRBV7-2, the J gene TRBJ2-3; TRBD2 matches 7 bases. The ends lost 3 bases at V and 4 bases at J; junction bases unmatched: 7. This CDR3 comprises 15 residues. The germline gives CDR1 SGHTA, CDR2 FQGNSA.

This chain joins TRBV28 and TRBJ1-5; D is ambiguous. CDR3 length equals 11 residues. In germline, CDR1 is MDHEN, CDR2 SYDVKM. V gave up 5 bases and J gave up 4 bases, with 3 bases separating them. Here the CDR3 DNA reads TGTGCCAGCAGTCTGAATCAGCCCCAGCATTTT. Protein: CASSLNQPQHF.

The CDR3 loop is CASSLHSIGTEAFF. The CDR3 DNA sequence: TGCGCCAGCAGCCTGCACAGTATTGGCACTGAAGCTTTCTTT. The rearrangement joins TRBV4-1 to TRBJ1-1; D is unresolved. V lost 4 bases and J lost 4, with 13 bases in between. CDR1 is MGHRA, CDR2 YSYEKL, per germline. This CDR3 is 14 amino acids long.

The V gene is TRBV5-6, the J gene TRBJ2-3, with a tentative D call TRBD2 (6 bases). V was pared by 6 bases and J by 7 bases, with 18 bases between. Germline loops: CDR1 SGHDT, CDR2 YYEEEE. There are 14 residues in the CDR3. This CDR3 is CASTPGATEHTQYF. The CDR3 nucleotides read TGTGCCAGCACCCCGGGAGCGACGGAGCATACGCAGTATTTT.

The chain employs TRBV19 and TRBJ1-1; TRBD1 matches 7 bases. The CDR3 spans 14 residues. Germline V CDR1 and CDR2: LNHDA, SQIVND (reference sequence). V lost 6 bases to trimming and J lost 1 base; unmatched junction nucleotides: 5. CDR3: CASSTQGTNTEAFF. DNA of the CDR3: TGTGCCAGTAGCACACAGGGGACGAACACTGAAGCTTTCTTT. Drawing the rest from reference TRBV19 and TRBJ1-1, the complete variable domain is DGGITQSPKYLFRKEGQNVTLSCEQNLNHDAMYWYRQDPGQGLRLIYYSQIVNDFQKGDIAEGYSVSREKKESFPLTVTSAQKNPTAFYLCASSTQGTNTEAFFGQGTRLTVV.

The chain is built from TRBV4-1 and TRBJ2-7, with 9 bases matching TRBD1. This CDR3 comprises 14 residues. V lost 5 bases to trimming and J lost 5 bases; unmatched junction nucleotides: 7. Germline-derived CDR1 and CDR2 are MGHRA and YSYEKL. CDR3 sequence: CASSSTGGSDEQYF. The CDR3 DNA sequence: TGCGCCAGCAGCTCGACAGGGGGATCCGACGAGCAGTACTTC.

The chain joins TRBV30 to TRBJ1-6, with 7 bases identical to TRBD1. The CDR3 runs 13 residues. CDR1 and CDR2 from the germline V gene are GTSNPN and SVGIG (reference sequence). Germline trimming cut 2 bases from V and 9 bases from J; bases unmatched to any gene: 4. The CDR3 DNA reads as TGTGCCTGGAGTCGACAGGGAACTTCACCCCTCCACTTT. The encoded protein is CAWSRQGTSPLHF.